This T cell receptor beta chain was identified during a study of blood T cell repertoires in COVID-19. Study context: The analysed material was cDNA or gDNA that came from T cells, B-cell-depleted T cells, or PBMCs.

TCRdb's copy holds only in-frame clones and misses some; the assay was immunoSEQ multiplex PCR. This sample has over 150,000 clones; 65% to 90% occur once, and the top ten carry about an eighth. With 6 bases removed from V and 1 base from J, the gap between germline ends came to 15 bases. The CDR3 totals 15 residues. Germline-derived CDR1 and CDR2 are LNHDA and SQIVND (reference sequence). The TCR comes from a man aged 35-49 years who had recovered from COVID-19. The sequencing sample was made of PBMCs or T cells enriched from blood (not recorded which). The J gene is TRBJ1-1, the V gene TRBV19; maybe TRBD1 (6 bases). In DNA, the CDR3 is TGTGCCAGTAGGCCCTTAAAACAGGGGAACACTGAAGCTTTCTTT. The encoded protein is CASRPLKQGNTEAFF.